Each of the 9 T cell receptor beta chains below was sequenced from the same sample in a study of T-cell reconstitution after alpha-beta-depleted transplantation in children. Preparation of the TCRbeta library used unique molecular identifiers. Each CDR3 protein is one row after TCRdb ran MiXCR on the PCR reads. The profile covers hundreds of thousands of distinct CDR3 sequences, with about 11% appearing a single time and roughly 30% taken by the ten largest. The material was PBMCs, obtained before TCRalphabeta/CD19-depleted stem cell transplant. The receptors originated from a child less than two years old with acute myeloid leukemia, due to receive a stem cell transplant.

CDR3 coding DNA: TGCAGTGCCAGACTAGCGGGAGTCGATGAGCAGTTCTTC. It specifies CSARLAGVDEQFF. The chain employs TRBV20-1 and TRBJ2-1, with 12 bases that match TRBD2. CDR3 length: 13 amino acids. Trimming took 6 bases from V and 8 from J; bases not matched to a gene: 5. Germline V gives CDR1 DFQATT, CDR2 SNEGSKA (reference sequence).

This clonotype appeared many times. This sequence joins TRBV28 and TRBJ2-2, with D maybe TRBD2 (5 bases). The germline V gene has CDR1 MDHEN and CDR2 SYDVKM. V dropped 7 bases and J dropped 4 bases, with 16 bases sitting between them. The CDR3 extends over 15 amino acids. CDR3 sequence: CASTKSGAGTGELFF. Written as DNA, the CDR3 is TGTGCCAGCACCAAGAGCGGCGCGGGCACCGGGGAGCTGTTTTTT.

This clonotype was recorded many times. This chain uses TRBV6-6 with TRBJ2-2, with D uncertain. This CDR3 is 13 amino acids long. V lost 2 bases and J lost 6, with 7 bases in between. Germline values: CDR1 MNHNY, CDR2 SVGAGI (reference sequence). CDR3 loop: CASSYTVAGELFF. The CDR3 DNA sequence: TGTGCCAGCAGTTACACTGTGGCCGGGGAGCTGTTTTTT.

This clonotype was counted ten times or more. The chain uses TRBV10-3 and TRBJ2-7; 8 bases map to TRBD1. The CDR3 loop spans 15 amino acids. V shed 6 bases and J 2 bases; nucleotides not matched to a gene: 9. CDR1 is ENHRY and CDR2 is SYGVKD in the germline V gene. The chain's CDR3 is CAIRPTPGQAYEQYF. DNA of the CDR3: TGTGCCATCAGGCCAACCCCGGGACAGGCCTACGAGCAGTACTTC.

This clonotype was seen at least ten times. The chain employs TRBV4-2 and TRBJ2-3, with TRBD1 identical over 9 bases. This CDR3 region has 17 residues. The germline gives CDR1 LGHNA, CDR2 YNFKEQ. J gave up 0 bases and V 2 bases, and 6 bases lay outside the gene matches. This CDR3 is CASSQTGQGRSTDTQYF. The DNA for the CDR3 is TGTGCCAGCAGCCAAACGGGACAGGGAAGGAGCACAGATACGCAGTATTTT.

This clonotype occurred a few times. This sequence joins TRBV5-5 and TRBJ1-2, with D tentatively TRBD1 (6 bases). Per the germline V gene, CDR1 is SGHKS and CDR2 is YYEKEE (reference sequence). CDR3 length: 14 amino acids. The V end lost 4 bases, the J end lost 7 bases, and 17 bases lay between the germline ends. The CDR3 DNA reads TGTGCCAGCAGCGGGGGCTATGGTATTGGTGGCTACACCTTC. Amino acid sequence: CASSGGYGIGGYTF.

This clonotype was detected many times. The DNA of the CDR3 is TGCAGCGTTGTTACAGCCATGAACACTGAAGCTTTCTTT. Translation: CSVVTAMNTEAFF. This chain connects TRBV29-1 to TRBJ1-1, with D uncertain. The CDR3 is 13 amino acids. V was pared by 4 bases and J by 0 bases, with 9 bases between. The germline gives CDR1 SQVTM, CDR2 ANQGSEA.

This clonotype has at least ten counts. CDR3 region: CASSLFRRGRLTDTQYF. DNA of the CDR3: TGTGCCAGCAGCTTATTTAGGCGGGGTAGGCTCACAGATACGCAGTATTTT. This chain links TRBV7-6 with TRBJ2-3; a possible D gene is TRBD2 (6 bases). The V and J ends lost 2 bases and 2 bases respectively, with 17 bases between them. Germline assignment: CDR1 SGHVS and CDR2 FNYEAQ. The CDR3 consists of 17 residues.

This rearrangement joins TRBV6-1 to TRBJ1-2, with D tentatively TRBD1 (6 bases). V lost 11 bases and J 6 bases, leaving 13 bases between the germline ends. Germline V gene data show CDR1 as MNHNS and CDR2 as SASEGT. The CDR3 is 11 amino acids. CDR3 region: CAAGTLHGYTF. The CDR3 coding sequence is TGTGCCGCAGGGACACTCCATGGCTACACCTTC.